This T cell receptor beta chain was obtained from a study of blood T cells in healthy people across ages. Study context: Template switching captured about one barcoded beta molecule per two T cells. Study-wide points: Among T cells, TCR beta diversity per million cells dropped roughly linearly as age rose. More naive CD4+ cells and higher diversity marked long-lived donors relative to aged donors.

Details on this clonotype: Antigen unknown.

This CDR3 has 18 amino acids. CDR1 SGHVS and CDR2 FNYEAQ come from the germline V gene. J lost 1 base, V lost 1 base, and 7 bases had no gene match. Total RNA, at least 5.5 micrograms per sample, came from PBMCs. It was with a sample-barcoded 5' primer and a J-beta primer mix that a second PCR of about 6 to 12 cycles was run. TCRdb re-called the 5' RACE reads through MiXCR, storing one row per CDR3 protein. The repertoire includes about 1.8 million distinct CDR3 sequences, roughly 52% of them detected once, and 2.1% sits in the top ten. This TCR was recovered from a woman aged 40 to 55 in good health. What was sequenced was blood. This chain uses TRBV7-6 with TRBJ2-5; 12 nucleotides line up with TRBD2. CDR3 in DNA: TGTGCCAGCAGCTTAGGACTAGCGGGGGTCCTGCTCCAAGAGACCCAGTACTTC. It encodes CASSLGLAGVLLQETQYF.